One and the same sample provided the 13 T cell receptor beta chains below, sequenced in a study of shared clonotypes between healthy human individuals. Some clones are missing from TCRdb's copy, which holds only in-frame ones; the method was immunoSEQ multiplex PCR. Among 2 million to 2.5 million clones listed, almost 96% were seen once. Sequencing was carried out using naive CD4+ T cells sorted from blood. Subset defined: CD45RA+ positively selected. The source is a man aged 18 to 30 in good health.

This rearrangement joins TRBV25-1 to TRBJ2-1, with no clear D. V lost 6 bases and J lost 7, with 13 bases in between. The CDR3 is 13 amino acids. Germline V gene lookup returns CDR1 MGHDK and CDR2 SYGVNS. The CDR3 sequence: CASSPSPRNEQFF. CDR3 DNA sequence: TGTGCCAGCAGCCCCTCCCCGCGGAATGAGCAGTTCTTC.

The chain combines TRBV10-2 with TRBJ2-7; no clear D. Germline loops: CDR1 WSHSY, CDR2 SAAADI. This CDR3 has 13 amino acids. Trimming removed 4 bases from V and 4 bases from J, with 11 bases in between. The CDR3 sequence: CASSASQPYEQYF. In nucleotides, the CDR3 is TGCGCCAGCAGTGCGTCACAGCCTTACGAGCAGTACTTC.

The CDR3 is CASSFYGGRNTSTDTQYF. The CDR3 region has the DNA TGTGCCAGCAGTTTTTACGGGGGGAGGAACACTAGCACAGATACGCAGTATTTT. The chain carries TRBV28 and TRBJ2-3; 7 bases fit TRBD2. V dropped 3 bases and J dropped 0; count of bases not matched to a gene: 12. Germline-derived CDR1 and CDR2 are MDHEN and SYDVKM. The CDR3 totals 18 residues.

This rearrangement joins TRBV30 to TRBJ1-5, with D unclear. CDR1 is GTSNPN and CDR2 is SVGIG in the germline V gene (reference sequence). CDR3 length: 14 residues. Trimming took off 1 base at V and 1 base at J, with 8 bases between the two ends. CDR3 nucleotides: TGTGCCTGGAGTGCGACGGTAAGCAATCAGCCCCAGCATTTT. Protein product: CAWSATVSNQPQHF.

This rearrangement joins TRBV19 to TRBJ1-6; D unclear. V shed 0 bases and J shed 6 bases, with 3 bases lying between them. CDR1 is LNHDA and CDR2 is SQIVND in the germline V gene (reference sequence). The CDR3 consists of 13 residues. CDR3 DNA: TGTGCCAGTAGTATAGACATTAATTCACCCCTCCACTTT. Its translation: CASSIDINSPLHF.

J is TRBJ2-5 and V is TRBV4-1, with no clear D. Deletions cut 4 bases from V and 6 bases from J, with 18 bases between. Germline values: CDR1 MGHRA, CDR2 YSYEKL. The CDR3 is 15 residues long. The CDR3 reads CASSPVNLLGKTQYF. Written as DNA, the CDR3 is TGCGCCAGCAGCCCAGTAAACCTTTTGGGGAAGACCCAGTACTTC.

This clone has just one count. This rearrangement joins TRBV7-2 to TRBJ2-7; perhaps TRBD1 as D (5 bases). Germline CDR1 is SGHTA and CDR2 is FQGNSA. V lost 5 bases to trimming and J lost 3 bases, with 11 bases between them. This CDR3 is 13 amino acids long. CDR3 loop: CASSQGRYYEQYF. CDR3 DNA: TGTGCCAGCAGCCAGGGCAGATACTACGAGCAGTACTTC.

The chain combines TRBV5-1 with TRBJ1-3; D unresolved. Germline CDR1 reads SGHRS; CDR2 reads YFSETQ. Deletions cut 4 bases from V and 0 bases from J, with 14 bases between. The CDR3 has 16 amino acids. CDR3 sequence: CASSPEPESSGNTIYF. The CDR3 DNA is TGCGCCAGCAGCCCCGAACCGGAAAGCTCTGGAAACACCATATATTTT.

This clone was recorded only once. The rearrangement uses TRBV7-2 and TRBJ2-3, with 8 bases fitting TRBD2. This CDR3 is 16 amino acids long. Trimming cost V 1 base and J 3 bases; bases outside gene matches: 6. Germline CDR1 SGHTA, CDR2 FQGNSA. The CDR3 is CASSLEGTRITDTQYF. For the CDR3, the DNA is TGTGCCAGCAGCTTAGAAGGGACTAGGATAACAGATACGCAGTATTTT.

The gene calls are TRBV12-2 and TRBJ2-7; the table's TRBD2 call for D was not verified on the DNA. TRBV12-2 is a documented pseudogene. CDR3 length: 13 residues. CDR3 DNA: TGTGGAAAGGTAGCGTCAAGCTCCTACGAGCAGTACTTC. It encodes CGKVASSSYEQYF.

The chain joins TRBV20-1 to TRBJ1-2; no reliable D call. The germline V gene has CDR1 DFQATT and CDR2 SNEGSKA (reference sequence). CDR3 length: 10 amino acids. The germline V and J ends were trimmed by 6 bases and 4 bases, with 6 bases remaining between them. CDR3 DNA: TGCAGTGCCCAGCGCTATGGCTACACCTTC. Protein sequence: CSAQRYGYTF.

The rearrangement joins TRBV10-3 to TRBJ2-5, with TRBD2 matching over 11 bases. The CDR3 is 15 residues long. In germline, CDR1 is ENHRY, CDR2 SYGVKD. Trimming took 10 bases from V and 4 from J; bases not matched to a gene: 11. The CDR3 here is CATQIAGGATETQYF. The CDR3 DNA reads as TGTGCCACTCAAATAGCGGGGGGGGCGACAGAGACCCAGTACTTC.

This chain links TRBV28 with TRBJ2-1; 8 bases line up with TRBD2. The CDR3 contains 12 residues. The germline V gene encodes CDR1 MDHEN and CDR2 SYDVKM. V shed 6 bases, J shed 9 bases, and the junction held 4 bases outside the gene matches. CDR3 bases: TGTGCCAGCAGATTGACTAGCGCTGAGCAGTTCTTC. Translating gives CASRLTSAEQFF.